The present T cell receptor (beta chain) was sequenced within a study of beta chain features in type 1 diabetes. Details on this clone: Other DNA sequences of this sample code for an identical CDR3.

The CDR3 has 13 residues. Germline values: CDR1 GTSNPN, CDR2 SVGIG (reference sequence). Trimming left V 0 bases short and J 3 bases short, with 8 bases between. Investigators reverse transcribed all isolated RNA, so they sequenced expressed TCRB transcripts. TCRdb keeps only in-frame clones here, not all; method: immunoSEQ multiplex PCR. The repertoire includes about 260,000 clones, roughly two thirds of them detected once, and around 0.05% sits in the top ten. The J gene is TRBJ1-1, the V gene TRBV30; D is unresolved. The sample comprised naive CD4+ T cells from blood. The TCR originated in a young man in good health. The CDR3 sequence: CAWSVRGDTEAFF. In DNA, the CDR3 is TGTGCCTGGAGTGTCCGTGGGGACACTGAAGCTTTCTTT.